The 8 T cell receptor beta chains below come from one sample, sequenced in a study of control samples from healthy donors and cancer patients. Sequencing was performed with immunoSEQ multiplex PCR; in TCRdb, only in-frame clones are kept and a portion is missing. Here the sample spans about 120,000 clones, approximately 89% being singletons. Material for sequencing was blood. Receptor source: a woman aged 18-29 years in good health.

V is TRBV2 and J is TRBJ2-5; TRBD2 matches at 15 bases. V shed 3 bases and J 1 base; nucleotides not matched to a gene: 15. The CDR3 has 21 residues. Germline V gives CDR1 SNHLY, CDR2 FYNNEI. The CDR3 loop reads CASSDPGTSGGYETFQETQYF. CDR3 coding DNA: TGTGCCAGCAGTGACCCAGGGACTAGCGGGGGGTACGAAACTTTCCAAGAGACCCAGTACTTC.

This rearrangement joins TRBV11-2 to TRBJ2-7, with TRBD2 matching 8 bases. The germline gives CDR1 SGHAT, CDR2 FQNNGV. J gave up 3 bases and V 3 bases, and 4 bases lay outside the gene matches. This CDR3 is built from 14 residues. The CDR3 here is CASSFREGIYEQYF. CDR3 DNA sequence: TGTGCCAGCAGCTTTCGGGAGGGAATCTACGAGCAGTACTTC.

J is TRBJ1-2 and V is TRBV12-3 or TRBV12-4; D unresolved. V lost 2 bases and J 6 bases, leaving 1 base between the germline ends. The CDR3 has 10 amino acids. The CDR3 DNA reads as TGTGCCAGCAGTTTAAATGGCTACACCTTC. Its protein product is CASSLNGYTF.

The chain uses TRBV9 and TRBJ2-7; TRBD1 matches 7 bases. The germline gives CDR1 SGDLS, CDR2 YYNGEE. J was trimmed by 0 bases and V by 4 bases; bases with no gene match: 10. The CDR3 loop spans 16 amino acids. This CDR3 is CASSPSDRVDSYEQYF. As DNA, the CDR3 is TGTGCCAGCAGCCCCAGCGACAGGGTGGACTCCTACGAGCAGTACTTC.

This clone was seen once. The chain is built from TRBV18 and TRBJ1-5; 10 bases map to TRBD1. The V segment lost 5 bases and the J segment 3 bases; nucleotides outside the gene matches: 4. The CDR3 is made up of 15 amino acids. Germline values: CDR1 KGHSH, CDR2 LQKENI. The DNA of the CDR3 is TGTGCCAGCTCATCGACAGGGGGCTACAATCAGCCCCAGCATTTT. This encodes CASSSTGGYNQPQHF.

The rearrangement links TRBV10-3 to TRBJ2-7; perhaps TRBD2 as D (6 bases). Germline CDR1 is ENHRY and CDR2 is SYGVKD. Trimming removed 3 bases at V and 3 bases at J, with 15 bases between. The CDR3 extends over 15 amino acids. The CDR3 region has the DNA TGTGCCATCAGTGACGGGCGGGAATTTTACTACGAGCAGTACTTC. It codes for CAISDGREFYYEQYF.

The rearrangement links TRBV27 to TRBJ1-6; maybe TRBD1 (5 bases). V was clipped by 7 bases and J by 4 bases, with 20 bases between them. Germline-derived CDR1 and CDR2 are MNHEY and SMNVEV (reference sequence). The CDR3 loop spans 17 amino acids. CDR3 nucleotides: TGTGCCAGCACCCAATGGCGGGGACCGACTTATAATTCACCCCTCCACTTT. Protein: CASTQWRGPTYNSPLHF.

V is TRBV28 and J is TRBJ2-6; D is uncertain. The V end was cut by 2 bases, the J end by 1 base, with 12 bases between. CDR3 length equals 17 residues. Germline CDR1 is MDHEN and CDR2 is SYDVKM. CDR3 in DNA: TGTGCCAGCAGTTTACCCCGTTCTCTGTCTGGGGCCAACGTCCTGACTTTC. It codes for CASSLPRSLSGANVLTF.